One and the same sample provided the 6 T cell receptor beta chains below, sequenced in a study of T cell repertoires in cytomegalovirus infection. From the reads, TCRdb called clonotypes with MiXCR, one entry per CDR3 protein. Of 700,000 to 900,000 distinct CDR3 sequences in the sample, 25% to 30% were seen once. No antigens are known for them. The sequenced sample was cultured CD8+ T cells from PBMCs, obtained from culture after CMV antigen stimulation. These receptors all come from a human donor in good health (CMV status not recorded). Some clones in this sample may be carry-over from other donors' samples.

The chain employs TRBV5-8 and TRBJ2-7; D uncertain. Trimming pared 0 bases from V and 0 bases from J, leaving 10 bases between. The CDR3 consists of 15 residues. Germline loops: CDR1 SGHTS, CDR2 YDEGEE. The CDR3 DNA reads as TGTGCCAGCAGCTTGGGGGAATGGGGCTCCTACGAGCAGTACTTC. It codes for CASSLGEWGSYEQYF.

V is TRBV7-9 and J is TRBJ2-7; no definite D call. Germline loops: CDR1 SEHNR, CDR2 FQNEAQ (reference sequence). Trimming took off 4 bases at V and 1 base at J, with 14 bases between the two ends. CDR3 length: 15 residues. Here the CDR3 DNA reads TGTGCCAGCAGCTCTCTTGGAGAGAGTTCCTACGAGCAGTACTTC. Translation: CASSSLGESSYEQYF.

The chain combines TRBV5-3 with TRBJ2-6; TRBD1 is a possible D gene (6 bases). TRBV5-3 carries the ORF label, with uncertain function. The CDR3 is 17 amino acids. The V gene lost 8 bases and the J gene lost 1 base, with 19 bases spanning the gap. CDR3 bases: TGTGCCAGCAGCGTCTATTGGACAGCATCTGGGGCCAACGTCCTGACTTTC. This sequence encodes CASSVYWTASGANVLTF.

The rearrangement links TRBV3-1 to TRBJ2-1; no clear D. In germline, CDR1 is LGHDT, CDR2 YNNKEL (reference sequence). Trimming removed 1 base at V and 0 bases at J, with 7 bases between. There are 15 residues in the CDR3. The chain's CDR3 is CASSQAESSYNEQFF. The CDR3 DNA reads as TGTGCCAGCAGCCAAGCGGAGAGCTCCTACAATGAGCAGTTCTTC.

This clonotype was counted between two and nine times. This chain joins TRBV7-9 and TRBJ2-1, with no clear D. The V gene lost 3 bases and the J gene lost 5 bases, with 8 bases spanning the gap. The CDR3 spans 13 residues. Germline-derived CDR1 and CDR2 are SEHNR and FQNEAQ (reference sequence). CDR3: CASSFEENNEQFF. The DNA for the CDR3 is TGTGCCAGCAGCTTTGAAGAAAACAATGAGCAGTTCTTC.

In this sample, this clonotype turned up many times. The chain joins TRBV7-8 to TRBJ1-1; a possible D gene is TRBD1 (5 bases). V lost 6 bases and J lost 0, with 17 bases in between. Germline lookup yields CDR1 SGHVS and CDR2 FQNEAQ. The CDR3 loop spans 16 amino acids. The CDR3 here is CASREKRGTLNTEAFF. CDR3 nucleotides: TGTGCCAGCAGGGAAAAGAGGGGTACACTGAACACTGAAGCTTTCTTT. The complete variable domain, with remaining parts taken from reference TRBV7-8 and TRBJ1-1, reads GAGVSQSPRYKVAKRGQDVALRCDPISGHVSLFWYQQALGQGPEFLTYFQNEAQLDKSGLPSDRFFAERPEGSVSTLKIQRTQQEDSAVYLCASREKRGTLNTEAFFGQGTRLTVV.